Detailed here is one TCR beta chain. Its target is unknown. This sample is drawn from a study of identical twins. V shed 3 bases and J 2 bases; nucleotides not matched to a gene: 3. This CDR3 is built from 15 residues. Looked up from germline, CDR1 is DFQATT and CDR2 is SNEGSKA (reference sequence). cDNA molecules carried unique molecular identifiers, and template switching added a universal primer site. TCRdb called the 5' RACE reads again in MiXCR, with one record for every CDR3 protein. The sample contains some 1,600,000 distinct CDR3 sequences, less than 35% of which appear only once. Study results and caveats: Analyses of zero insertions could, in part, be confounded by invariant MAIT and iNKT cells. Memory repertoires lacked the insertion deficit that abundant cord blood beta clonotypes showed. Not following the same donors, the study drew its conclusions from cross-sectional statistical analysis.

The sequencing sample was made of cord blood. This TCR was sampled from a newborn girl in good health. V and J are TRBV20-1 and TRBJ2-1; 11 nucleotides match TRBD2. For the CDR3, the DNA is TGCAGTGCTAGTCTTAGCGGGGGGGCCTACAATGAGCAGTTCTTC. This gives the protein CSASLSGGAYNEQFF.